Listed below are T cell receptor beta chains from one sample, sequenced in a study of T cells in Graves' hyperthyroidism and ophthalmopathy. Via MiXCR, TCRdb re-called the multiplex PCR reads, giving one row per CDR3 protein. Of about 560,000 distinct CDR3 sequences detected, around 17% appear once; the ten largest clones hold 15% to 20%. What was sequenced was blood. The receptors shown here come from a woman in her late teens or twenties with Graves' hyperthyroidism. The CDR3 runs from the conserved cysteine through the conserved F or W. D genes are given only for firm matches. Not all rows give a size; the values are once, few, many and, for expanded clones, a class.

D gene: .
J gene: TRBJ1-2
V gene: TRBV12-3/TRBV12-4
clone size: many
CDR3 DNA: TGTGCCAGCAGTTTCGGTGGCGGGCAGGGAGCACTAACTGATGGCTACACCTTC
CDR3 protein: CASSFGGGQGALTDGYTF

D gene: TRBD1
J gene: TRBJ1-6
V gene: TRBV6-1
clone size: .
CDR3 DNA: TGTGCCAGCACCCTGACAGGGTTGAGTAGAAATTCACCCCTCCACTTT
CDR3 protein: CASTLTGLSRNSPLHF

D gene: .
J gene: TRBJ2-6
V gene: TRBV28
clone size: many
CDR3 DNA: TGTGCCAGCTCGACGCCGTTAGGGGCCAACGTCCTGACTTTC
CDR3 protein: CASSTPLGANVLTF

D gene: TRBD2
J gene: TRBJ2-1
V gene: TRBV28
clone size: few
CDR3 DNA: TGTGCCAGCAGAGGTAGCGGGATCTCCTACAATGAGCAGTTCTTC
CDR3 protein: CASRGSGISYNEQFF

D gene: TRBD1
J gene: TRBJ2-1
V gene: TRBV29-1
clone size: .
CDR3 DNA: TGCAGCGTTGATGGACAGGGGATAGTAATGAGCAAAGTCTTC
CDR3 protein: CSVDGQGIVMSKVF

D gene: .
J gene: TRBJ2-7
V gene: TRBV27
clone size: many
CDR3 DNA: TGTGCCAGCAGTAGGGGACACTCCTACGAGCAGTACTTC
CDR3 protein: CASSRGHSYEQYF

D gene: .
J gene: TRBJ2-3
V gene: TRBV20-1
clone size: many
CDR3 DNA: TGCAGTGCTCGGTCTCGCACAGATACGCAGTATTTT
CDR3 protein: CSARSRTDTQYF

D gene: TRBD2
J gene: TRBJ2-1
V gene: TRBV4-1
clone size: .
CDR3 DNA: TGCGCCAGCAGCCTTGAACCAGCGGGAGTATCCAATGAGCAGTTCTTC
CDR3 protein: CASSLEPAGVSNEQFF

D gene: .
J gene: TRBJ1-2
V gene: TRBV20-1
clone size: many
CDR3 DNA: TGCAGTGCTCCACAGGGAGCAAGCTATGGCTACACCTTC
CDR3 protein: CSAPQGASYGYTF

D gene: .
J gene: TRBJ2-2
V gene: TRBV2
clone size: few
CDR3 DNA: TGTGCCAGCAGTCTGGCTAGCGCTGGCGGGGAGCTGTTTTTT
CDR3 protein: CASSLASAGGELFF

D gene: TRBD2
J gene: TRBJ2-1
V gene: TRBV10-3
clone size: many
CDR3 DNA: TGTGCCATCAGGACAGCGGGAGGAGACAATGAGCAGTTCTTC
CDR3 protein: CAIRTAGGDNEQFF

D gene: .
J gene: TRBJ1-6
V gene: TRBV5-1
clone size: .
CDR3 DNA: TGCGCCAGCAGCTTACAATATAATTCACCCCTCCACTTT
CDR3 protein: CASSLQYNSPLHF

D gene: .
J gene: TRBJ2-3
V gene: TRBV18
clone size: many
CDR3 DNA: TGTGCCAGCTCACCGTATGAGGGGGCAGATACGCAGTATTTT
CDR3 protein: CASSPYEGADTQYF

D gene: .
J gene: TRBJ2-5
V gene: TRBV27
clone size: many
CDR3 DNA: TGTGCCAGCAGTCCCTCAGGTTTGCGGGTGGCTAGGACCCAGTACTTC
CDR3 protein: CASSPSGLRVARTQYF

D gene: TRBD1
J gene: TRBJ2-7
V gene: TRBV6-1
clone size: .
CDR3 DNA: TGTGCCAGCAGCGACAGGGAATCCTCCTACGAGCAGTACTTC
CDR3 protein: CASSDRESSYEQYF

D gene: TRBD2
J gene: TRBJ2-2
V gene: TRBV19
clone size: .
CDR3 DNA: TGTGCCAGTAATCGACTAGCGGGAGTGAACACCGGGGAGCTGTTTTTT
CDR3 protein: CASNRLAGVNTGELFF

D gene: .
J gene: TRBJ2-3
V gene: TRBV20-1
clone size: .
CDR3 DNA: TGCAGTGCTAAGGGCAGAGTTACAGATACGCAGTATTTT
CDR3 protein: CSAKGRVTDTQYF

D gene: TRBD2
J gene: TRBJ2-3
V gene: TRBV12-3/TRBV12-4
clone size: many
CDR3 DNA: TGTGCCAGCAGTACCAGAAGGGGACTAGCGCAGCCCACAGATACGCAGTATTTT
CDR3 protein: CASSTRRGLAQPTDTQYF